The source of this TCR beta chain is a study of cytomegalovirus exposure and HLA in healthy donors. Study-level information: An early data release held some 89 million unique TCRs from HLA-typed donors.

13 Jbeta primers and 60 Vbeta primers were used for the PCR. Using immunoSEQ multiplex PCR, the repertoire was profiled, and TCRdb retains in-frame clones only, with some absent. The profile shows approximately 100,000 clones, 66% of them singletons. Trimming removed 11 bases at V and 3 bases at J, with 14 bases between. Germline V gene data show CDR1 as ENHRY and CDR2 as SYGVKD. CDR3 length equals 12 residues. About this clone: Its antigen is unidentified.

Whole-study findings and limits: Some TCR beta chains (164 of them) were listed as cytomegalovirus-associated.

Sequencing input: PBMCs. This chain joins TRBV10-3 and TRBJ2-7; a weak D match, TRBD2 (6 bases). The sequence was obtained from a woman in her forties or fifties in good health and CMV-seronegative. The CDR3 sequence: CASMRDRYEQYF. The CDR3, as DNA: TGTGCCTCCATGCGGGACCGCTACGAGCAGTACTTC.